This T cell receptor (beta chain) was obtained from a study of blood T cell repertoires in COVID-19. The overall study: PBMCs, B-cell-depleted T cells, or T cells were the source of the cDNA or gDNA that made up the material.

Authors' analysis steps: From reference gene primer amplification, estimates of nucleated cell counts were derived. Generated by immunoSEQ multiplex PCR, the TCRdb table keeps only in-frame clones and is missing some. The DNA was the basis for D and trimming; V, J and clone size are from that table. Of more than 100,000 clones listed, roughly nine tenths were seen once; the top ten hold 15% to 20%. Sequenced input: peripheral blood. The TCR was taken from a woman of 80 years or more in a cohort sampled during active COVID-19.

The CDR3 DNA reads as TGCGCCAGCAGCTTGGGGGGGGACGGGTCAAATCAGCCCCAGCATTTT. This codes for CASSLGGDGSNQPQHF. This chain links TRBV5-1 with TRBJ1-5; maybe TRBD1 (5 bases). V lost 0 bases to trimming and J lost 4 bases, with 14 bases between them. The V gene's germline CDR1 is SGHRS and CDR2 YFSETQ. CDR3 size: 16 residues.